This T cell receptor (beta chain) was captured by sequencing in a study of blood T cell repertoires in COVID-19. Across the whole study: PBMCs, B-cell-depleted T cells, or T cells were the source of the cDNA or gDNA that made up the material.

Generated by immunoSEQ multiplex PCR, the TCRdb table keeps only in-frame clones and is missing some. This table has some 270,000 clones, roughly 86% appearing once. This CDR3 has 11 residues. Germline V gives CDR1 SEHNR, CDR2 FQNEAQ (reference sequence). The V and J ends lost 3 bases and 14 bases respectively, with 11 bases between them. The V and J genes are TRBV7-9 and TRBJ2-1, with TRBD2 as a possible D gene (6 bases). Sequenced sample: peripheral blood. This receptor was taken from a man aged 35-49 years with active or convalescent COVID-19. The CDR3 reads CASSFRREKFF. CDR3 in DNA: TGTGCCAGCAGCTTCCGCCGGGAGAAGTTCTTC.